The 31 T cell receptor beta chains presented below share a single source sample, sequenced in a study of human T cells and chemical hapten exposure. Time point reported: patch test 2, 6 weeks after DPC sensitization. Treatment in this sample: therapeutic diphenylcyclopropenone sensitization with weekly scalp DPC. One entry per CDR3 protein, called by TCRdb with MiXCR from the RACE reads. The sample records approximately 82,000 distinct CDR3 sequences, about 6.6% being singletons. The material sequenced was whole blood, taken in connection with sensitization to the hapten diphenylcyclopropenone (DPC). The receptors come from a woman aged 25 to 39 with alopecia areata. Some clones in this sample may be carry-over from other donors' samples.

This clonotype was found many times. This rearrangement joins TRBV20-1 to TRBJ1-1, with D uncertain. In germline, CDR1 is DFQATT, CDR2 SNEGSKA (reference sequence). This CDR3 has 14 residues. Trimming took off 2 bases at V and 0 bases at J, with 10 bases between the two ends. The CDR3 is CSARTHTMNTEAFF. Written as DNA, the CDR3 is TGCAGTGCTAGAACTCACACGATGAACACTGAAGCTTTCTTT.

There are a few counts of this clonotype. The CDR3 protein is CSVGEGGVRNTEAFF. CDR3 DNA: TGCAGCGTTGGGGAGGGGGGAGTGAGGAACACTGAAGCTTTCTTT. This sequence joins TRBV29-1 and TRBJ1-1; a weak D match, TRBD1 (6 bases). The germline V gene encodes CDR1 SQVTM and CDR2 ANQGSEA. This CDR3 is 15 amino acids long. V was clipped by 4 bases and J by 1 base, with 16 bases between them.

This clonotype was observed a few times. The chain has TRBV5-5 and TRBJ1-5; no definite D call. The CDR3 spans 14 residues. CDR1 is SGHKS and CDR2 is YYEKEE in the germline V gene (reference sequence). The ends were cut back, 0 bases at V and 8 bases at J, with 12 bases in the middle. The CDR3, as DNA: TGTGCCAGCAGCTTGGTTTCCGAATTTGAGCCCCAGCATTTT. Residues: CASSLVSEFEPQHF.

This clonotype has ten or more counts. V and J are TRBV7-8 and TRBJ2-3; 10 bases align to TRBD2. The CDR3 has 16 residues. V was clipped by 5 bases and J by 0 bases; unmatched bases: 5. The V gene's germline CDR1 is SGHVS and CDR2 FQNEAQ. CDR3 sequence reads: CASSVTSGASTDTQYF. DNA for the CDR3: TGTGCCAGCAGCGTAACTAGCGGGGCTAGCACAGATACGCAGTATTTT.

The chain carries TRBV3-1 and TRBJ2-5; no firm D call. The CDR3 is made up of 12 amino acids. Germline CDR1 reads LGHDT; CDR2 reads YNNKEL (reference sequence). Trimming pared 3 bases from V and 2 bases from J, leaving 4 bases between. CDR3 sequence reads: CASSHQQETQYF. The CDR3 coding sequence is TGTGCCAGCAGCCATCAGCAAGAGACCCAGTACTTC.

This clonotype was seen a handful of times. The chain's CDR3 is CASSPGNTGELFF. For the CDR3, the DNA is TGCGCCAGCAGCCCCGGGAACACCGGGGAGCTGTTTTTT. The chain is built from TRBV5-1 and TRBJ2-2, with unresolved D. The CDR3 loop spans 13 amino acids. Germline CDR1 SGHRS, CDR2 YFSETQ. With 4 bases removed from V and 1 base from J, the gap between germline ends came to 5 bases.

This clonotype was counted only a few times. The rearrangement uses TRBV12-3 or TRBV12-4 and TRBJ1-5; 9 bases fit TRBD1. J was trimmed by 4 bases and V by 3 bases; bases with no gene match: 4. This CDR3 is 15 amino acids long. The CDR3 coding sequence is TGTGCCAGCAGTTTCCGGGACAGGGAGAATCAGCCCCAGCATTTT. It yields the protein CASSFRDRENQPQHF.

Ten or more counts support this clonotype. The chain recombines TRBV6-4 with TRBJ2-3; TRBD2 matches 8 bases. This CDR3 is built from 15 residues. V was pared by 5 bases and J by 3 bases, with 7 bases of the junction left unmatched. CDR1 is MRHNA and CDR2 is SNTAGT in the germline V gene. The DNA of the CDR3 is TGTGCCAGCAGTTTTTCGGGGGGGACTACAGATACGCAGTATTTT. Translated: CASSFSGGTTDTQYF.

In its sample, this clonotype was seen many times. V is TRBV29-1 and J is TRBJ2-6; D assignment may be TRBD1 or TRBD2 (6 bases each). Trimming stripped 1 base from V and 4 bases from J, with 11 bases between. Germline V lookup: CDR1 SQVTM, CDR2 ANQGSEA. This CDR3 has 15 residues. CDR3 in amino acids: CSVEGTGAGANVLTF. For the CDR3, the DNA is TGCAGCGTTGAAGGAACGGGGGCGGGGGCCAACGTCCTGACTTTC. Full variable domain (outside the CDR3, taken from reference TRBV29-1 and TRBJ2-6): SAVISQKPSRDICQRGTSLTIQCQVDSQVTMMFWYRQQPGQSLTLIATANQGSEATYESGFVIDKFPISRPNLTFSTLTVSNMSPEDSSIYLCSVEGTGAGANVLTFGAGSRLTVL.

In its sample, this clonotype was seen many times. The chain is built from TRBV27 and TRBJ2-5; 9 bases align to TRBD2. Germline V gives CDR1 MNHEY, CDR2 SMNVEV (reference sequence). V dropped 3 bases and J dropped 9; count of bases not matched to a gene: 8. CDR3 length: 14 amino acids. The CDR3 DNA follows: TGTGCCAGCAGTTTCCTAGCGGGGCAGGGGGCCCAGTACTTC. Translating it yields CASSFLAGQGAQYF.

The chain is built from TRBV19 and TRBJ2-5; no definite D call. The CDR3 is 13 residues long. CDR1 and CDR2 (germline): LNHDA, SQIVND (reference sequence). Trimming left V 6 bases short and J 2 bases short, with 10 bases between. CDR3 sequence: CASSRTYQETQYF. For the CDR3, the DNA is TGTGCCAGTAGCCGGACCTATCAAGAGACCCAGTACTTC.

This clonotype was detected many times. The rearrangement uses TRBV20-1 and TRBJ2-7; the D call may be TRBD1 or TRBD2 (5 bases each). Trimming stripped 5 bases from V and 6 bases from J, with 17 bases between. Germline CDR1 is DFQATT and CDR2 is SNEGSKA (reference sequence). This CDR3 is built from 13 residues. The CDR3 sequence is CSARRDRSTEQYF. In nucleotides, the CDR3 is TGCAGTGCTCGCCGGGACCGATCTACCGAGCAGTACTTC.

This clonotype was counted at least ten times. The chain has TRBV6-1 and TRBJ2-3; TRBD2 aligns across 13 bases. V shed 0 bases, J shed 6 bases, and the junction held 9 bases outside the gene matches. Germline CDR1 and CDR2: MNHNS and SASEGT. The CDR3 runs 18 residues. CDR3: CASSEAWTSGGLMDTQYF. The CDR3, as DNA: TGTGCCAGCAGTGAAGCTTGGACTAGCGGGGGCTTAATGGATACGCAGTATTTT.

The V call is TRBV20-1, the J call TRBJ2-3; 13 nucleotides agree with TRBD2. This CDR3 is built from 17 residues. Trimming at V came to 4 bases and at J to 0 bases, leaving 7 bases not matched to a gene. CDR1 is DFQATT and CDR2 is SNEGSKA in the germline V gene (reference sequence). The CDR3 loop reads CSAIRTSGRPSTDTQYF. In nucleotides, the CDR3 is TGCAGTGCTATTAGGACTAGCGGGAGACCTAGCACAGATACGCAGTATTTT.

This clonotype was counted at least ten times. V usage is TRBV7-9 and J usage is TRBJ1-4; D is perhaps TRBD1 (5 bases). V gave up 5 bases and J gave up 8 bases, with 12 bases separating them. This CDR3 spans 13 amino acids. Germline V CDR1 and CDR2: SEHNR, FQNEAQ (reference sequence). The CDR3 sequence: CASSPRGAEKLFF. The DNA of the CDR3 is TGTGCCAGCAGCCCCCGCGGGGCAGAAAAACTGTTTTTT. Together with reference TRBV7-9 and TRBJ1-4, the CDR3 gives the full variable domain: DTGVSQNPRHKITKRGQNVTFRCDPISEHNRLYWYRQTLGQGPEFLTYFQNEAQLEKSRLLSDRFSAERPKGSFSTLEIQRTEQGDSAMYLCASSPRGAEKLFFGSGTQLSVL.

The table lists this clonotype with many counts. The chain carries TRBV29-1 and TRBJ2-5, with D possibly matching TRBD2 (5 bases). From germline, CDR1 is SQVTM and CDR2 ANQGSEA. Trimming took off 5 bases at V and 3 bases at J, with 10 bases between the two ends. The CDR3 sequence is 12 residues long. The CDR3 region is CSVRSTKETQYF. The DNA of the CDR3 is TGCAGCGTTAGATCGACTAAAGAGACCCAGTACTTC.

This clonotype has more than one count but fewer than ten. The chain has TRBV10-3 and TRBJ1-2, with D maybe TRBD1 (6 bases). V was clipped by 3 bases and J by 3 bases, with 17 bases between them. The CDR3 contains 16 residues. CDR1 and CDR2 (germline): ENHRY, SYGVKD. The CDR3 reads CAISEFLTGGYYGYTF. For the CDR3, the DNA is TGTGCCATCAGTGAATTTTTGACAGGAGGCTACTATGGCTACACCTTC.

The CDR3 region is CSAASGGYTDTQYF. For the CDR3, the DNA is TGCAGTGCTGCTAGCGGGGGGTACACAGATACGCAGTATTTT. The chain joins TRBV20-1 to TRBJ2-3; 11 bases match TRBD2. Germline V gene sequence: CDR1 DFQATT, CDR2 SNEGSKA (reference sequence). The CDR3 extends over 14 amino acids. The V gene end was trimmed by 5 bases and the J gene end by 2 bases; junction bases not matched to a gene: 3.

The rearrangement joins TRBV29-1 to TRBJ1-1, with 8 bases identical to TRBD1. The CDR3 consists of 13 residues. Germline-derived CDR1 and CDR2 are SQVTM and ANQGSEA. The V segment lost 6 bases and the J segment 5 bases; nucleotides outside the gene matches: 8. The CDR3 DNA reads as TGCAGCGTGCACGACAGGGGAGGGACTGAAGCTTTCTTT. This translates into CSVHDRGGTEAFF.

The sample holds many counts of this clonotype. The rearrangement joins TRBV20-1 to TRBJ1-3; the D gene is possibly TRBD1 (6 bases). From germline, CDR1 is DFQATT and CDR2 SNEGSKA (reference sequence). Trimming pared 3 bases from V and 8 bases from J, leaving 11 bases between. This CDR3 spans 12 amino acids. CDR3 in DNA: TGCAGTGCTAGGGGGGCCGCCCACACCATATATTTT. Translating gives CSARGAAHTIYF.

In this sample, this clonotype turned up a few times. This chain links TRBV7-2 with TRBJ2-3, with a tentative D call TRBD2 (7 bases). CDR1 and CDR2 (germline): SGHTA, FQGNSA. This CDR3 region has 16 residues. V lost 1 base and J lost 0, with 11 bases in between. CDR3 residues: CASSLGRGLSTDTQYF. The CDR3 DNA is TGTGCCAGCAGCTTAGGGCGGGGGCTGAGCACAGATACGCAGTATTTT. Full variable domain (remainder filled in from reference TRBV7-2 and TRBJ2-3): GAGVSQSPSNKVTEKGKDVELRCDPISGHTALYWYRQSLGQGLEFLIYFQGNSAPDKSGLPSDRFSAERTGGSVSTLTIQRTQQEDSAVYLCASSLGRGLSTDTQYFGPGTRLTVL.

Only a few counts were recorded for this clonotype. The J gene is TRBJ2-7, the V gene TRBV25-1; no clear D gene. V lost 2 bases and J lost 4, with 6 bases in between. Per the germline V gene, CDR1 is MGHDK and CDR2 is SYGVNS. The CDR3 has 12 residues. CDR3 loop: CASSETRYEQYF. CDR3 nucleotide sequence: TGTGCCAGCAGTGAAACGAGGTACGAGCAGTACTTC.

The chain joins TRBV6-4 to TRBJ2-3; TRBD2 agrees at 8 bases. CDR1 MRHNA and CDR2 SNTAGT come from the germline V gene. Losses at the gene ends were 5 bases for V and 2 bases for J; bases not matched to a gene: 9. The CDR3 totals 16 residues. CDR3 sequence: CASSPNSGVVTDTQYF. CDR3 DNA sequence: TGTGCCAGCAGTCCCAATAGCGGGGTAGTCACAGATACGCAGTATTTT.

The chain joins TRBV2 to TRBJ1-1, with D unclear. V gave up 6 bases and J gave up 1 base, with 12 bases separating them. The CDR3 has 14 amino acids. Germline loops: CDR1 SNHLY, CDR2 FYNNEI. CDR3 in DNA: TGTGCCAGCAGATTAGAAATTAGGAACACTGAAGCTTTCTTT. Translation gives CASRLEIRNTEAFF.

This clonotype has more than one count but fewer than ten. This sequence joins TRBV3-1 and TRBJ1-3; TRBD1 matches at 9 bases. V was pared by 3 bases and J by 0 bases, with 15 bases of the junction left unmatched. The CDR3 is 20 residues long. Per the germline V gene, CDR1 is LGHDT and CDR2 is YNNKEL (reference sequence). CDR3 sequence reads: CASSHLPGQGKQSSGNTIYF. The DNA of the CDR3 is TGTGCCAGCAGCCATCTTCCCGGACAGGGGAAACAAAGCTCTGGAAACACCATATATTTT.

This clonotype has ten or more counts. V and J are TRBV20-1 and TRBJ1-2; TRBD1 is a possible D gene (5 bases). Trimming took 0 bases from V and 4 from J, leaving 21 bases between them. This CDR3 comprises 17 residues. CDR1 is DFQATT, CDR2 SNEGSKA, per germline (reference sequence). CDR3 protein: CSARDGGGAPWTYGYTF. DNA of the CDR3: TGCAGTGCTAGAGATGGTGGAGGGGCGCCGTGGACCTATGGCTACACCTTC.

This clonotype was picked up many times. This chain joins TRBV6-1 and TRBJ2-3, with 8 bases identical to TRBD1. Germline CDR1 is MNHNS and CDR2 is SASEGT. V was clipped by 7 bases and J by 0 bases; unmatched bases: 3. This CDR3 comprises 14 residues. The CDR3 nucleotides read TGTGCCAGCAAGCGGACAGGGAGCACAGATACGCAGTATTTT. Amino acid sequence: CASKRTGSTDTQYF.

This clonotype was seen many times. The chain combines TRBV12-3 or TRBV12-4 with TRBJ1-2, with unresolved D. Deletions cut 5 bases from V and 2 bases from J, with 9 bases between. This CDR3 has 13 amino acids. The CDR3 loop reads CASSIQDNYGYTF. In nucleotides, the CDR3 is TGTGCCAGCAGTATTCAGGACAACTATGGCTACACCTTC.

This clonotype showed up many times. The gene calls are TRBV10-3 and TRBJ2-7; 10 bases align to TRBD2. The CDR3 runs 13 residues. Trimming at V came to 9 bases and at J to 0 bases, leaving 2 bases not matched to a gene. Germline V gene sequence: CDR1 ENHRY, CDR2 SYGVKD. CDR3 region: CAILAGSSYEQYF. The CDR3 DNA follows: TGTGCCATACTAGCGGGGAGCTCCTACGAGCAGTACTTC.

The CDR3 DNA reads TGTGCCTGGAGTCTTCTAGCCCGCACAGATACGCAGTATTTT. Protein product: CAWSLLARTDTQYF. The J gene is TRBJ2-3, the V gene TRBV30; a weak D match, TRBD2 (5 bases). This CDR3 region has 14 residues. Germline lookup yields CDR1 GTSNPN and CDR2 SVGIG (reference sequence). V was clipped by 2 bases and J by 1 base, with 10 bases between them.

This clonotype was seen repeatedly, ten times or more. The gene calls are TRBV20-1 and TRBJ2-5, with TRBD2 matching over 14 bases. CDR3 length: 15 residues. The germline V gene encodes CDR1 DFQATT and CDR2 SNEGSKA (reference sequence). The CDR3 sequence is CSTTSGGAHQETQYF. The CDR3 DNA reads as TGCAGCACGACTAGCGGGGGGGCCCACCAAGAGACCCAGTACTTC.